Shown below are 11 T cell receptor beta chains from a single sample sequenced in a study of blood T cell repertoires in COVID-19. Libraries were prepared by immunoSEQ multiplex PCR; TCRdb keeps only in-frame clonotypes and omits some of them. In the table there are approximately 430,000 clones, more than 80% of which are singletons. Material: peripheral blood. The receptors shown here come from a woman aged 25 to 39 with active or convalescent COVID-19.

The J gene is TRBJ1-1, the V gene TRBV11-2; D gene uncertain. Trimming left V 4 bases short and J 5 bases short, with 8 bases between. The CDR3 contains 12 residues. From germline, CDR1 is SGHAT and CDR2 FQNNGV. The CDR3 DNA reads as TGTGCCAGCAGCTCCGGGTGGACTGAAGCTTTCTTT. As protein: CASSSGWTEAFF.

Only a few counts were recorded for this clone. This rearrangement joins TRBV5-1 to TRBJ2-3, with 7 nucleotides matching TRBD1. Germline CDR1 SGHRS, CDR2 YFSETQ. The junction had 3 bases not matched to a gene; V was cut back by 3 bases and J by 2 bases. The CDR3 has 14 amino acids. In DNA form, the CDR3 reads TGCGCCAGCAGCTGGGGACAGAACACAGATACGCAGTATTTT. Translation gives CASSWGQNTDTQYF. Filled out from reference TRBV5-1 and TRBJ2-3, the complete variable domain reads KAGVTQTPRYLIKTRGQQVTLSCSPISGHRSVSWYQQTPGQGLQFLFEYFSETQRNKGNFPGRFSGRQFSNSRSEMNVSTLELGDSALYLCASSWGQNTDTQYFGPGTRLTVL.

The sample holds a few counts of this clone. The chain recombines TRBV5-1 with TRBJ2-5; 9 nucleotides align to TRBD1. Germline V CDR1 and CDR2: SGHRS, YFSETQ. J lost 5 bases, V lost 3 bases, and 5 bases had no gene match. This CDR3 comprises 14 residues. The CDR3 DNA is TGCGCCAGCAGCTCACAGGGGGCATCGGAGACCCAGTACTTC. Amino acids: CASSSQGASETQYF.

This clone appeared a few times. The gene calls are TRBV7-8 and TRBJ1-2, with D unresolved. The CDR3 length is 13 residues. The germline gives CDR1 SGHVS, CDR2 FQNEAQ. With 2 bases removed from V and 2 bases from J, the gap between germline ends came to 6 bases. The DNA of the CDR3 is TGTGCCAGCAGCTTATATTTAAACTATGGCTACACCTTC. Translated: CASSLYLNYGYTF.

This sequence joins TRBV3-1 (or the pseudogene TRBV3-2) and TRBJ1-6; D remains ambiguous. Per germline, CDR1 LGHDT and CDR2 YNNKEL (reference sequence). Trimming cost V 0 bases and J 10 bases, with 13 bases left between them. CDR3 length: 15 amino acids. The CDR3 nucleotides are TGTGCCAGCAGCCAAGATATCCAGTCGAAATCACCCCTCCACTTT. Its translation: CASSQDIQSKSPLHF.

V usage is TRBV2 and J usage is TRBJ1-2, with 12 nucleotides matching TRBD1. Trimming cost V 8 bases and J 4 bases; bases outside gene matches: 2. CDR1 is SNHLY and CDR2 is FYNNEI in the germline V gene. This CDR3 spans 13 amino acids. CDR3 region: CASGDRGPYGYTF. The CDR3 DNA sequence: TGTGCCAGCGGGGACAGGGGGCCCTATGGCTACACCTTC. The whole variable domain, remainder taken from reference TRBV2 and TRBJ1-2, is EPEVTQTPSHQVTQMGQEVILRCVPISNHLYFYWYRQILGQKVEFLVSFYNNEISEKSEIFDDQFSVERPDGSNFTLKIRSTKLEDSAMYFCASGDRGPYGYTFGSGTRLTVV.

The chain has TRBV15 and TRBJ2-1; 10 positions agree with TRBD2. V lost 3 bases and J lost 10; bases outside the gene matches: 9. The CDR3 runs to 15 residues. Germline-derived CDR1 and CDR2 are LNHNV and YYDKDF (reference sequence). The CDR3 bases are TGTGCCACCAGCAGGGTAGCGGGAGGTAAGGACGAGCAGTTCTTC. This sequence encodes CATSRVAGGKDEQFF.

The chain is built from TRBV6-5 and TRBJ1-1; the D is unclear. Trimming pared 7 bases from V and 4 bases from J, leaving 10 bases between. The germline CDR1 and CDR2 sequences are MNHEY and SVGAGI. The CDR3 totals 12 residues. This chain's CDR3 is CASIGGSTEAFF. The CDR3 nucleotides are TGTGCCAGCATAGGAGGATCCACTGAAGCTTTCTTT.

This chain uses TRBV6-1 with TRBJ1-2; the D is unclear. CDR3 length equals 14 residues. V shed 3 bases and J shed 7 bases, with 15 bases lying between them. Per the germline V gene, CDR1 is MNHNS and CDR2 is SASEGT. CDR3 amino acids: CASSDSRLRSGYTF. CDR3 DNA: TGTGCCAGCAGTGATTCAAGGCTGAGGAGTGGCTACACCTTC.

The chain recombines TRBV5-1 with TRBJ1-1, with TRBD1 matching 9 bases. Trimming removed 1 base from V and 5 bases from J; junction bases left unmatched: 12. CDR1 and CDR2 from the germline V gene are SGHRS and YFSETQ. CDR3 length: 17 residues. The CDR3 DNA follows: TGCGCCAGCAGCTTGACCTTTCCGGGACAGGGAAATACTGAAGCTTTCTTT. It codes for CASSLTFPGQGNTEAFF. Full variable domain (rest looked up from reference TRBV5-1 and TRBJ1-1): KAGVTQTPRYLIKTRGQQVTLSCSPISGHRSVSWYQQTPGQGLQFLFEYFSETQRNKGNFPGRFSGRQFSNSRSEMNVSTLELGDSALYLCASSLTFPGQGNTEAFFGQGTRLTVV.

V and J are TRBV5-1 and TRBJ1-4, with TRBD1 identical over 7 bases. Germline CDR1 is SGHRS and CDR2 is YFSETQ. J was trimmed by 7 bases and V by 0 bases; bases with no gene match: 6. This CDR3 is 15 amino acids long. In DNA form, the CDR3 reads TGCGCCAGCAGCTTGGCCGGGACAGCCCCTGAAAAACTGTTTTTT. Protein sequence: CASSLAGTAPEKLFF.